Described below is a single T cell receptor (beta chain) sequence and its context. Its target is not known. The germline V gene encodes CDR1 SGHVS and CDR2 FNYEAQ. V lost 2 bases and J lost 3; bases outside the gene matches: 5. The CDR3 spans 17 residues. This sample is drawn from a study of a mutant IDH1 vaccine in newly diagnosed glioma. Turning to the study itself: Antecedent treatment encompassed radiotherapy, temozolomide, or their combination; the majority received both.

Profiled with immunoSEQ multiplex PCR; TCRdb holds only in-frame clones, not every one. The sample shows roughly 120,000 clones, about four fifths of them seen only once. The time point was: week 11, during vaccination. In every dose of vaccine, 300 ug of mutant IDH1 20-mer peptide was given alongside topical imiquimod. The TCR sequence derives from a man in his forties or fifties with glioma. The chain carries TRBV7-6 and TRBJ1-6, with 9 bases identical to TRBD1. The sequencing here drew on PBMCs, taken from a glioma patient whose treatment included an IDH1 peptide vaccine. CDR3 bases: TGTGCCAGCAGCTTAAGGACAGGGGACATCTATAATTCACCCCTCCACTTT. It codes for CASSLRTGDIYNSPLHF. Full variable domain (remainder filled in from reference TRBV7-6 and TRBJ1-6): GAGVSQSPRYKVTKRGQDVALRCDPISGHVSLYWYRQALGQGPEFLTYFNYEAQQDKSGLPNDRFSAERPEGSISTLTIQRTEQRDSAMYRCASSLRTGDIYNSPLHFGNGTRLTVT.